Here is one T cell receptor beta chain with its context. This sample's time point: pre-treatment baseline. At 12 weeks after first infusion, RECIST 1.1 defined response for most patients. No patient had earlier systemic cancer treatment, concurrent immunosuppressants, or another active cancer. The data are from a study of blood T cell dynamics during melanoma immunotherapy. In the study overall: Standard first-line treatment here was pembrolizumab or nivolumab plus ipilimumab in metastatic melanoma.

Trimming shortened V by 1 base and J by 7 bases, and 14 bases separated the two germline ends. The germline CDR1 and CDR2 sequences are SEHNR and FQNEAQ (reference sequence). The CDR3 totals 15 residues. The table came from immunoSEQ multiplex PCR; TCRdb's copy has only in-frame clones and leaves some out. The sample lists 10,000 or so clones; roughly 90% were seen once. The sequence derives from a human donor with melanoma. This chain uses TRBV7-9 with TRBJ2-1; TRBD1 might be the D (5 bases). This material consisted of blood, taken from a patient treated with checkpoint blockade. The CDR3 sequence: CASSLERLQGNEQFF. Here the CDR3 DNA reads TGTGCCAGCAGCTTAGAGAGACTTCAGGGAAATGAGCAGTTCTTC.